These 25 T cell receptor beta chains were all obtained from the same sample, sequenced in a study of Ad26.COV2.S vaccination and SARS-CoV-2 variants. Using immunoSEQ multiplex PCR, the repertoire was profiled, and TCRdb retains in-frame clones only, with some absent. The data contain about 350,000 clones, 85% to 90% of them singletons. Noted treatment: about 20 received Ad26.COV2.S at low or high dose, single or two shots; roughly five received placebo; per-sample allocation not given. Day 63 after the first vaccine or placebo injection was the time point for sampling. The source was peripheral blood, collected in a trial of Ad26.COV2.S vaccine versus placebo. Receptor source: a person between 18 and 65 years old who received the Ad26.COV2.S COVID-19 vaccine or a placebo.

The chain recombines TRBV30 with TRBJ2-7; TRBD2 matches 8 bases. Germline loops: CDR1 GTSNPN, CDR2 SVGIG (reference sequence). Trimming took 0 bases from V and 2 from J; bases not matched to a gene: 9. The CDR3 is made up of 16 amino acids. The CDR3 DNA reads TGTGCCTGGAGTGTGGGGCCGAGGACTAGCACCTACGAGCAGTACTTC. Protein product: CAWSVGPRTSTYEQYF.

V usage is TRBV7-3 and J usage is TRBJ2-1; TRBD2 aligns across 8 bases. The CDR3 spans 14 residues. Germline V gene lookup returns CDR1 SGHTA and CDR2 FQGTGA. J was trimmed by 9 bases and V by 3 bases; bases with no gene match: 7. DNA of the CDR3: TGTGCCAGCAGCTTGACCGGGGGGGCAGGTGAGCAGTTCTTC. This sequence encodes CASSLTGGAGEQFF.

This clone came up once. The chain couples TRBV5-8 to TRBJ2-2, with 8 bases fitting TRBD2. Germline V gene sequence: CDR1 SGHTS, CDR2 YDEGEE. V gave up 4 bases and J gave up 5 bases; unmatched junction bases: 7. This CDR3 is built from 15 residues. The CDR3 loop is CASSPGTRGTGELFF. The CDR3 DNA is TGTGCCAGCAGCCCCGGGACTAGGGGAACCGGGGAGCTGTTTTTT.

In DNA form, the CDR3 reads TGTGCCAGTTCACGCCTACGGACAGATGGAAACACCATATATTTT. The encoded protein is CASSRLRTDGNTIYF. This chain uses TRBV19 with TRBJ1-3; D may be TRBD1 (6 bases). CDR3 length: 15 residues. Trimming stripped 8 bases from V and 3 bases from J, with 17 bases between. Germline CDR1 and CDR2: LNHDA and SQIVND (reference sequence).

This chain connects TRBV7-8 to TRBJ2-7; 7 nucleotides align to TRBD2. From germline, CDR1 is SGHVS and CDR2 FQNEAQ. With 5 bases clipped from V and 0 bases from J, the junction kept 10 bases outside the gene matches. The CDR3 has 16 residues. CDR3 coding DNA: TGTGCCAGCAGCGGGGGGGACTCTCACAACTCCTACGAGCAGTACTTC. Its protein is CASSGGDSHNSYEQYF.

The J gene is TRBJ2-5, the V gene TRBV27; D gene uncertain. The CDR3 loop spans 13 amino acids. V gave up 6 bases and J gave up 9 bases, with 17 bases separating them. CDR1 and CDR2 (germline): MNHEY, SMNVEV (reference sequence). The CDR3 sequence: CASSLNLDEAQYF. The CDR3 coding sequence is TGTGCCAGCAGCCTAAATCTGGATGAGGCCCAGTACTTC.

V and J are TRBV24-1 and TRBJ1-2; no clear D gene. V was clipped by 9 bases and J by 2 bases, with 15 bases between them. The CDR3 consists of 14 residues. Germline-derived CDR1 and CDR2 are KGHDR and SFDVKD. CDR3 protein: CATASSGPNYGYTF. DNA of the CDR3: TGTGCCACCGCTTCATCCGGGCCCAACTATGGCTACACCTTC.

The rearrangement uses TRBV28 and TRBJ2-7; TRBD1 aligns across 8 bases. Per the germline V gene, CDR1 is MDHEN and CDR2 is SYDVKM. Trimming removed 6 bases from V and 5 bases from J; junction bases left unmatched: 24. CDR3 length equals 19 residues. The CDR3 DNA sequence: TGTGCCAGCAGCTCGGGCCCGCAGGGGGCTAACGGGATGGGGAACGAGCAGTACTTC. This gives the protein CASSSGPQGANGMGNEQYF.

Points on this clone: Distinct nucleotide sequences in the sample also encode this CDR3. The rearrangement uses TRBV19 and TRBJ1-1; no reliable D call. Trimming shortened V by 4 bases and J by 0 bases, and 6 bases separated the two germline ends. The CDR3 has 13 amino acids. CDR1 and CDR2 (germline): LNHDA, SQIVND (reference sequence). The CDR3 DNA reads TGTGCCAGTAGTACTACAGTGAACACTGAAGCTTTCTTT. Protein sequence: CASSTTVNTEAFF.

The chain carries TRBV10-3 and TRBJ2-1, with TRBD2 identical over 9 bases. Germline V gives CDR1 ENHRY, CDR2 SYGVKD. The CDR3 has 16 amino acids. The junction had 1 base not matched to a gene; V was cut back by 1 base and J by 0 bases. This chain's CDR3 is CAISEWREGSYNEQFF. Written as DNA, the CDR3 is TGTGCCATCAGTGAGTGGCGGGAGGGCTCCTACAATGAGCAGTTCTTC.

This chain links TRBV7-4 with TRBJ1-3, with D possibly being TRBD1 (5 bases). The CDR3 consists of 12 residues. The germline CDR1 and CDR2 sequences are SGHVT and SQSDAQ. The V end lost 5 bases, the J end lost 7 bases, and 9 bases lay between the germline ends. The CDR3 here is CASSPRGNTIYF. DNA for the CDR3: TGTGCCAGCAGCCCGAGGGGTAACACCATATATTTT.

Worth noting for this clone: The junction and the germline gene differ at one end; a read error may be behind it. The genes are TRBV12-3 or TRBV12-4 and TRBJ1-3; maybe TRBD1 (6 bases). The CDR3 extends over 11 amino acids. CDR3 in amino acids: CASSLGSGHFF. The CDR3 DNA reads TGTGCCAGCAGCTTGGGCTCGGGACATTTTTTT.

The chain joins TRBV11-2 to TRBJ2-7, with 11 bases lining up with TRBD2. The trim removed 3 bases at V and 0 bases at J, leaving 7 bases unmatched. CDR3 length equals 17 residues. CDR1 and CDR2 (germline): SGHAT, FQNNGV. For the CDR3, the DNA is TGTGCCAGCAGCTTTCCTCCGGGACTAGCGGTCTCCTACGAGCAGTACTTC. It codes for CASSFPPGLAVSYEQYF.

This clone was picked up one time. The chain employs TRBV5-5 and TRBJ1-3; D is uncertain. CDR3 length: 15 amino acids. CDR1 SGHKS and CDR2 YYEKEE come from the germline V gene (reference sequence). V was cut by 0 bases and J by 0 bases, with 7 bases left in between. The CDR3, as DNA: TGTGCCAGCAGCTTGGGCCCAAGCTCTGGAAACACCATATATTTT. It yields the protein CASSLGPSSGNTIYF.

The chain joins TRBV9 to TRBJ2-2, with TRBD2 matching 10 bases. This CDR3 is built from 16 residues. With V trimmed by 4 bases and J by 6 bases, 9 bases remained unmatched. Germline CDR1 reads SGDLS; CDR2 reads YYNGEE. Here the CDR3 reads CASSLSGGARPGELFF. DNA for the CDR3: TGTGCCAGCAGCCTAAGCGGGGGGGCCCGGCCCGGGGAGCTGTTTTTT. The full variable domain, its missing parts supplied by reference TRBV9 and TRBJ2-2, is DSGVTQTPKHLITATGQRVTLRCSPRSGDLSVYWYQQSLDQGLQFLIQYYNGEERAKGNILERFSAQQFPDLHSELNLSSLELGDSALYFCASSLSGGARPGELFFGEGSRLTVL.

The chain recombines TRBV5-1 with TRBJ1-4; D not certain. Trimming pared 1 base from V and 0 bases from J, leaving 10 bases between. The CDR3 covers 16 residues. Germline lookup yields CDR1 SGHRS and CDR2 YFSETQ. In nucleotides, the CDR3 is TGCGCCAGCAGCTTGTTGGCAGTTGCAACTAATGAAAAACTGTTTTTT. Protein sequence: CASSLLAVATNEKLFF.

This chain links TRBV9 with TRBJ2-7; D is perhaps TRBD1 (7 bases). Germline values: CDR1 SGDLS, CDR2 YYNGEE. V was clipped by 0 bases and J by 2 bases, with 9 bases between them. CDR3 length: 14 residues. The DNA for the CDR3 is TGTGCCAGCAGCGTAGCAGGGGGGCCCTACGAGCAGTACTTC. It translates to CASSVAGGPYEQYF.

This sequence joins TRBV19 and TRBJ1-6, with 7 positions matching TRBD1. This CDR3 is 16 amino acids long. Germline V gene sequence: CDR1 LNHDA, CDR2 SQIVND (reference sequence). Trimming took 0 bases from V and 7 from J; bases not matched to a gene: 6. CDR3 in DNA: TGTGCCAGTAGTATAGATATGGGGACAGCAAATTCACCCCTCCACTTT. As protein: CASSIDMGTANSPLHF.

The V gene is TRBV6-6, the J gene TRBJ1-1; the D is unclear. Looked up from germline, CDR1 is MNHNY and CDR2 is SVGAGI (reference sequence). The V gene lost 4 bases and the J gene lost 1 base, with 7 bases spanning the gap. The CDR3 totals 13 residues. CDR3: CASSLPENTEAFF. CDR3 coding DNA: TGTGCCAGCAGTTTGCCGGAGAACACTGAAGCTTTCTTT.

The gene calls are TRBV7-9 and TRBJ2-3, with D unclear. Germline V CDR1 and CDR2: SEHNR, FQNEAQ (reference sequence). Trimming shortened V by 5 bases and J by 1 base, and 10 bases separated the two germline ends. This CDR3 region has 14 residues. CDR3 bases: TGTGCCAGCAGCCAGGCTCAAGGCACAGATACGCAGTATTTT. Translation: CASSQAQGTDTQYF.

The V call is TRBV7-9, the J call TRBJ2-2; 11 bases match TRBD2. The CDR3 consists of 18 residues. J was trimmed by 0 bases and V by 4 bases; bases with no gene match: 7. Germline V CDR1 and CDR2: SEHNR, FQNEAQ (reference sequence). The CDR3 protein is CASSSRRLAGTNTGELFF. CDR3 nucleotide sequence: TGTGCCAGCAGCTCCCGCCGACTAGCGGGGACGAACACCGGGGAGCTGTTTTTT.

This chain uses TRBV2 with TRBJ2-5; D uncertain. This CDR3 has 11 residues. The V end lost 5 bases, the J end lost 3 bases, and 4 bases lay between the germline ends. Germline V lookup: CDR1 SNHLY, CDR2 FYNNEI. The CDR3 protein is CASSMKETQYF. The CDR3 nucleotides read TGTGCCAGCAGTATGAAAGAGACCCAGTACTTC.

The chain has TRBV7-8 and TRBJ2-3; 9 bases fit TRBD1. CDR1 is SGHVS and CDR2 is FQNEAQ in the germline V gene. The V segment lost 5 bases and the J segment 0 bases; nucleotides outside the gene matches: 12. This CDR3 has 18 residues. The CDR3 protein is CASSEGQGPGFSTDTQYF. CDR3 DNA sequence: TGTGCCAGCAGCGAGGGACAGGGCCCGGGTTTTAGCACAGATACGCAGTATTTT.

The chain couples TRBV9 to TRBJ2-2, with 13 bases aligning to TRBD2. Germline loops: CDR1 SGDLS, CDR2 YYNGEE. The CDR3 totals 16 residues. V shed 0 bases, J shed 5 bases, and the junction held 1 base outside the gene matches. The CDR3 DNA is TGTGCCAGCAGCGTAGGGGGACTAGCGGGGACCGGGGAGCTGTTTTTT. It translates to CASSVGGLAGTGELFF.

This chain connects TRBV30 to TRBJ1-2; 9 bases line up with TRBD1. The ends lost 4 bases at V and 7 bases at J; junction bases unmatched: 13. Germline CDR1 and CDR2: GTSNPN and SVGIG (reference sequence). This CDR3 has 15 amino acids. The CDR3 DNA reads TGTGCCTGGATCCGGGACAGGGCCCTCGCCTCTGGCTACACCTTC. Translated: CAWIRDRALASGYTF.